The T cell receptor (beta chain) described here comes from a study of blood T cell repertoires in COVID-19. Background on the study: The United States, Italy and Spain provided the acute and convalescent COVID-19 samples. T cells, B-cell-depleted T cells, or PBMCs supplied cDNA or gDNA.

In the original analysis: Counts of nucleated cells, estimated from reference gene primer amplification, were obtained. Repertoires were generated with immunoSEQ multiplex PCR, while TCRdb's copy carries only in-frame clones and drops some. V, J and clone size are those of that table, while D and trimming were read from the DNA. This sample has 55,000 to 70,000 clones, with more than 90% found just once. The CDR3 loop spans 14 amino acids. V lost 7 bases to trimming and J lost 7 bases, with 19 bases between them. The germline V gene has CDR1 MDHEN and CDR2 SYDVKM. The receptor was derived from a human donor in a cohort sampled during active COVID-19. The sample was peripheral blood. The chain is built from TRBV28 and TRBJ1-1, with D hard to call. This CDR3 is CASNPQTLTNEAFF. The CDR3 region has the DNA TGTGCCAGCAATCCTCAGACTCTTACCAATGAAGCTTTCTTT.